The T cell receptor beta chain described here comes from a study of blood T cells in healthy people across ages. Germline assignment: CDR1 SGHRS and CDR2 YFSETQ. Trimming removed 0 bases at V and 4 bases at J, with 6 bases between. This CDR3 is 13 amino acids long. Findings of the study overall: Long-lived donors carried more naive CD4+ cells and greater diversity than aged donors.

Concerning this clonotype: What it binds is unknown.

Sample-barcoded 5' priming and a J-beta primer mix drove a second PCR of about 6 to 12 cycles. TCRdb re-derived calls from the 5' RACE reads in MiXCR, one entry per CDR3 protein. The data show around 1,000,000 distinct CDR3 sequences, with roughly a quarter seen just once and approximately 0.79% held by the top ten. This same sample was also part of a study on T cells of mothers and their children. That study reports: Sequencing got over 8 million TCR beta CDR3 reads from each mother and roughly 3 million from each child.

The TCR sequence derives from a girl aged 2 to 9 in good health. The chain uses TRBV5-1 and TRBJ2-3, with D unclear. The specimen sequenced was blood. The CDR3, as DNA: TGCGCCAGCAGCTTGGACTTACCAGATACGCAGTATTTT. This sequence encodes CASSLDLPDTQYF.